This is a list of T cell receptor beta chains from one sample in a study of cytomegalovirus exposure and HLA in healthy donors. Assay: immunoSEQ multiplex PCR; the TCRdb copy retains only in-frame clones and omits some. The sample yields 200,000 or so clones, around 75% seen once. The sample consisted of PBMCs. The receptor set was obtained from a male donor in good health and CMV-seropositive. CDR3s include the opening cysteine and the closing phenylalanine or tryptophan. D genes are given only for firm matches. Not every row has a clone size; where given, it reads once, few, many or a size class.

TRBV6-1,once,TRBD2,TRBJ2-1,CASSERFASGVIF,TGTGCCAGCAGTGAAAGGTTCGCTAGCGGGGTGATCTTC
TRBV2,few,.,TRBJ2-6,CASSAGFPNVLTF,TGTGCCAGCAGTGCAGGTTTTCCCAACGTCCTGACTTTC
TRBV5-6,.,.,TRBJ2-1,CASSLGPAGLNEQFF,TGTGCCAGCAGCTTGGGGCCAGCAGGGCTCAATGAGCAGTTCTTC
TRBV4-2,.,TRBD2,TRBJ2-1,CASSQPTSGRYNEQFF,TGTGCCAGCAGCCAACCTACTAGCGGGAGATACAATGAGCAGTTCTTC
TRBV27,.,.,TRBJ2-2,CASSSHTENTGELFF,TGTGCCAGCAGTTCCCACACCGAGAACACCGGGGAGCTGTTTTTT
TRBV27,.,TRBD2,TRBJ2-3,CASSSLGLAGVNTDTQYF,TGTGCCAGCAGTTCATTGGGGCTAGCGGGGGTGAACACAGATACGCAGTATTTT
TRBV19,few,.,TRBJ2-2,CASSKGGWQGASGELFF,TGTGCCAGTAGTAAGGGGGGGTGGCAGGGGGCGTCCGGGGAGCTGTTTTTT
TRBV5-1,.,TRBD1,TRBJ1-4,CASSLVGQGEKLFF,TGCGCCAGCAGCTTGGTGGGACAGGGTGAAAAACTGTTTTTT
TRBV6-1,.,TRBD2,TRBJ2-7,CASSELAGGPYEQYF,TGTGCCAGCAGTGAACTAGCGGGGGGGCCCTACGAGCAGTACTTC
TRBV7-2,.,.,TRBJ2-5,CASSLGWQVKETQYF,TGTGCCAGCAGCTTAGGCTGGCAGGTTAAAGAGACCCAGTACTTC
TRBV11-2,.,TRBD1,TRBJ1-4,CASRSPYRGRGEKLFF,TGTGCCAGCAGATCCCCGTACAGGGGGCGAGGTGAAAAACTGTTTTTT
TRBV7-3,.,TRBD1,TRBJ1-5,CASSLLLGQLNHYSNNQPQHF,TGTGCCAGCAGCTTATTGTTGGGACAGCTCAATCACTACTCTAATAATCAGCCCCAGCATTTT
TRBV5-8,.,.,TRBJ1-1,CASSLDEGGEAFF,TGTGCCAGCAGCTTAGATGAGGGTGGTGAAGCTTTCTTT
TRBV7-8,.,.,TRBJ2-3,CASSLASSGWVTDTQYF,TGTGCCAGCAGCTTGGCCAGTTCGGGGTGGGTTACAGATACGCAGTATTTT
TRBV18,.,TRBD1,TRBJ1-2,CASSDGTGAPYGYTF,TGTGCCAGCTCAGACGGGACAGGTGCACCCTATGGCTACACCTTC
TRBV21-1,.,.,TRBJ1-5,CASSNKSGVSNQPQHF,TGTGCCAGCAGCAACAAATCGGGGGTAAGCAATCAGCCCCAGCATTTT
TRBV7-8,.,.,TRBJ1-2,CASSFEVPEPNYGYTF,TGTGCCAGCAGCTTTGAAGTCCCAGAACCTAACTATGGCTACACCTTC
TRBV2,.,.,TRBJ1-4,CASSGSLGDEKLFF,TGTGCCAGCAGTGGCTCTCTAGGGGATGAAAAACTGTTTTTT
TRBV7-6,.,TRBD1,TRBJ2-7,CASSIGQGTPQYF,TGTGCCAGCAGCATCGGACAGGGGACCCCCCAGTACTTC
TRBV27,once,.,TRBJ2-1,CASSDPDSYNEQFF,TGTGCCAGCAGTGACCCGGACAGTTACAATGAGCAGTTCTTC
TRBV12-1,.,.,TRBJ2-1,CATIAERESEQFF,TGTGCCACAATTGCCGAGCGGGAAAGTGAGCAGTTCTTC
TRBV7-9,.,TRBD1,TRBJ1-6,CASSLSTGALHF,TGTGCCAGCAGCTTATCAACAGGGGCCCTCCACTTT
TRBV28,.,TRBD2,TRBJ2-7,CASSLLDTSGGSYEQYF,TGTGCCAGCAGTTTATTGGACACTAGCGGCGGCTCCTACGAGCAGTACTTC
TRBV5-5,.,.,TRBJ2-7,CASSPGISYEQYF,TGTGCCAGCAGCCCGGGGATCTCCTACGAGCAGTACTTC
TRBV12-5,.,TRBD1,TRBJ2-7,CAPTPRDRHYEQYF,TGTGCTCCCACCCCGAGGGACAGGCACTACGAGCAGTACTTC
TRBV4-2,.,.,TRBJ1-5,CASSAAGGGGNQPQHF,TGTGCCAGCAGCGCTGCTGGAGGGGGGGGCAATCAGCCCCAGCATTTT
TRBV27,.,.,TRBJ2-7,CASGRENYEQYF,TGTGCCAGCGGACGGGAAAACTACGAGCAGTACTTC
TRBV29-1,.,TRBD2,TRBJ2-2,CSVKGLAGGRNTGELFF,TGCAGCGTTAAGGGACTAGCGGGGGGCCGGAACACCGGGGAGCTGTTTTTT
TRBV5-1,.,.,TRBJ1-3,CASSLSGGSGNTIYF,TGCGCCAGCAGCTTATCCGGGGGCTCTGGAAACACCATATATTTT
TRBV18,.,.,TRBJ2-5,CASAIQETQYF,TGTGCCAGCGCTATTCAAGAGACCCAGTACTTC
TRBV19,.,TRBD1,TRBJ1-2,CASSLGTGVGYTF,TGTGCCAGTAGCCTCGGGACAGGGGTTGGCTACACCTTC
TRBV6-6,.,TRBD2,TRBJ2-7,CASRDTSGSPYEQYF,TGTGCCAGCAGGGACACTAGCGGGAGTCCGTACGAGCAGTACTTC
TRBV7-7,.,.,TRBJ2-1,CASSSDLAQGEQFF,TGTGCTAGCAGTTCTGACCTCGCGCAGGGTGAGCAGTTCTTC
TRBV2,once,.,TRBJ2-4,CASSDRNLAKNIQYF,TGTGCCAGCAGTGACAGGAATTTAGCCAAAAACATTCAGTACTTC
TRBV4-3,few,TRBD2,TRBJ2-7,CASSQEKGGGDYEQYF,TGCGCCAGCAGCCAAGAGAAGGGCGGGGGGGATTACGAGCAGTACTTC
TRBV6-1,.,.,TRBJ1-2,CASSEIQGFNYGYTF,TGTGCCAGCAGTGAAATACAGGGATTCAACTATGGCTACACCTTC
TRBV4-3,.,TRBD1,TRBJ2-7,CASSQGTGDYEQYF,TGCGCCAGCAGCCAAGGGACAGGGGACTACGAGCAGTACTTC
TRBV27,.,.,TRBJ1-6,CASSLRARGGSYNSPLHF,TGTGCCAGCAGTTTACGGGCGCGGGGTGGCTCCTATAATTCACCCCTCCACTTT
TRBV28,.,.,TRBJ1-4,CASSLPGFSEKLFF,TGTGCCAGCAGTTTACCGGGGTTTAGTGAAAAACTGTTTTTT
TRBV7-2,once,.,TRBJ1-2,CASSLGQGLGGYTF,TGTGCCAGCAGCTTAGGTCAGGGGTTAGGTGGCTACACCTTC
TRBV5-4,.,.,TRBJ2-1,CASSLGQQILNEQFF,TGTGCCAGCAGCTTGGGACAGCAAATCCTGAATGAGCAGTTCTTC
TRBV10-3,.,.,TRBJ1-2,CAISESLSVGYTF,TGTGCCATCAGTGAGTCGCTATCGGTAGGCTACACCTTC
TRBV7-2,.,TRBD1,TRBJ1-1,CASSLNPLSGGENTEAFF,TGTGCCAGCAGCTTAAACCCCCTCTCAGGGGGCGAAAACACTGAAGCTTTCTTT
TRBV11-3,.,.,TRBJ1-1,CASSAGGGNTEAFF,TGTGCCAGCAGCGCCGGGGGGGGGAACACTGAAGCTTTCTTT
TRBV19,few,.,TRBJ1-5,CASSILLGGNQPQHF,TGTGCCAGTAGTATTCTGCTCGGGGGGAATCAGCCCCAGCATTTT
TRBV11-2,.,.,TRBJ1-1,CASSFQRGLTEAFF,TGCGCCAGCAGCTTCCAGCGAGGGCTCACTGAAGCTTTCTTT
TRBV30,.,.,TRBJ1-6,CAGRTDYNSPLHF,TGTGCCGGACGGACAGACTATAATTCACCCCTCCACTTT
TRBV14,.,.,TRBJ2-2,CASSPRGLTSIGELFF,TGTGCCAGCAGCCCAAGGGGCCTAACAAGTATCGGGGAGCTGTTTTTT
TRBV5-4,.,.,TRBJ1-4,CASSSGQLEKLFF,TGTGCCAGCAGCTCCGGACAGCTAGAAAAACTGTTTTTT
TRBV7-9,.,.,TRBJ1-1,CASSQLAARTEAFF,TGTGCCAGCAGCCAACTCGCGGCGCGGACTGAAGCTTTCTTT
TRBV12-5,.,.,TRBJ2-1,CASGLKTGTESSYNEQFF,TGTGCTAGTGGTTTGAAAACAGGGACGGAAAGCTCCTACAATGAGCAGTTCTTC
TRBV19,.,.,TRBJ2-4,CASSGSGGAKNIQYF,TGTGCCAGTAGTGGGTCAGGCGGGGCCAAAAACATTCAGTACTTC
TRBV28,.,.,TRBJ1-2,CASSSPRRMTRGGYTF,TGTGCCAGCAGTTCCCCCAGAAGAATGACTAGAGGAGGCTACACCTTC
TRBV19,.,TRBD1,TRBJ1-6,CASSMGQGSPLHF,TGTGCCAGTAGTATGGGACAGGGATCACCCCTCCACTTT
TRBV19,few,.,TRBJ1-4,CASSMSPSWNEKLFF,TGTGCCAGTAGTATGAGCCCAAGTTGGAATGAAAAACTGTTTTTT
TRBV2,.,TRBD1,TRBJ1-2,CASRGDRGTNYGYTF,TGTGCCAGCAGGGGGGACAGGGGTACTAACTATGGCTACACCTTC
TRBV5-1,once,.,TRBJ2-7,CASSCKRGRGF,TGCGCCAGCAGTTGCAAAAGGGGAAGGGGATTC
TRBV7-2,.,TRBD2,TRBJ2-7,CASSSRTSGGFYEQYF,TGTGCCAGCAGCTCAAGGACTAGCGGAGGCTTCTACGAGCAGTACTTC